This T cell receptor beta chain was retrieved from a study of cytomegalovirus exposure and HLA in healthy donors. A few counts support this clone. CDR3 length equals 15 residues. Trimming took 2 bases from V and 2 from J; bases not matched to a gene: 4. Looked up from germline, CDR1 is LGHNA and CDR2 is YNFKEQ. Samples came from healthy bone marrow donors. The PCR contained 60 Vbeta and 13 Jbeta primers. Authors' analysis steps: Later reanalysis found roughly 80 million unique TCR beta chains, 9 million to 12 million of them shared. Method: immunoSEQ multiplex PCR; TCRdb's copy keeps in-frame clones and lacks some. V, J and clone size are those of that table, while D and trimming were read from the DNA. The top ten hold more than 5% of the sample, which has 90,000 to 120,000 clones, about 9.4% seen once.

This chain connects TRBV4-2 to TRBJ2-3, with 7 bases fitting TRBD2. Specimen: PBMCs. The origin of this receptor is a man aged 40-50 years in good health and CMV-seropositive. The CDR3 loop is CASSQRREITDTQYF. The CDR3 DNA reads as TGTGCCAGCAGCCAAAGGCGGGAGATCACAGATACGCAGTATTTT.